The sequence of this TCR beta chain was determined in a study of T cell repertoires in cytomegalovirus infection. About this clonotype itself: Its antigen is unidentified.

CDR1 is SGHVS and CDR2 is FQNEAQ in the germline V gene. There are 15 residues in the CDR3. V was cut by 1 base and J by 4 bases, with 10 bases left in between. Study conclusions and caveats: The cumulative frequency of public TCR beta families distinguished individuals who carried CMV together with the relevant HLA. HLA-C-restricted TCR beta clonotypes specific for CMV led the ex vivo response.

TCRdb called the reads again in MiXCR, with one record for every CDR3 protein. The sample yields around 300,000 distinct CDR3 sequences, more than 8% seen once. This sequence was found in a human donor in good health (CMV status not recorded). Some clones in this sample may be carry-over from other donors' samples. V usage is TRBV7-8 and J usage is TRBJ2-2, with no clear D. Sequencing was done on a sample of PBMCs. The CDR3 region has the DNA TGTGCCAGCAGCTTAGTAGAAATGATCACCGGGGAGCTGTTTTTT. Translating gives CASSLVEMITGELFF.